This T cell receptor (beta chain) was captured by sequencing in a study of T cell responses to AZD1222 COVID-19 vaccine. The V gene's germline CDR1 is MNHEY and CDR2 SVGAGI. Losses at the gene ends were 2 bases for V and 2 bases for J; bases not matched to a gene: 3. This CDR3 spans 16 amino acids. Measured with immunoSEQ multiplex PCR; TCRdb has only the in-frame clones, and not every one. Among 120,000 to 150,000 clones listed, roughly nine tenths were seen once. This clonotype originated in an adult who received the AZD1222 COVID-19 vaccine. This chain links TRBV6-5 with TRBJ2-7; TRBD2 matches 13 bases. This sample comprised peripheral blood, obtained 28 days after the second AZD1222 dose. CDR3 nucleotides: TGTGCCAGCAGTTACCTTGGACTAGCGGGGGCCTACGAGCAGTACGTC. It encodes CASSYLGLAGAYEQYV.